The T cell receptor (beta chain) described here comes from a study of cytomegalovirus exposure and HLA in healthy donors. Study findings and constraints: Per a later analysis, 15,000 to 20,000 TCR beta sequences showed association with HLA alleles at 0.05 false discovery rate. Later on, a genetic analysis was performed. It linked a missense variant in DCLRE1C with V- and J-gene trimming of TCR beta. Researchers left out some V segments, among them TRBV6-2 and TRBV6-3, as indistinguishable.

13 Jbeta primers and 60 Vbeta primers were used for the PCR. Assay used: immunoSEQ multiplex PCR; TCRdb lists only in-frame clones, some missing. The table records about 130,000 clones, over 15% of them present only once. After removal of 7 bases from V and 6 bases from J, the junction contained 12 bases not matched to a gene. CDR1 is SGHAT, CDR2 FQNNGV, per germline. This CDR3 has 15 residues. The donors, nominally healthy at sampling, likely had unrecorded immune exposures. About this clone: The antigen is undetermined.

This chain uses TRBV11-2 with TRBJ2-3, with 8 bases lining up with TRBD2. Sequencing was performed on PBMCs. The TCR originated in a female donor in good health and CMV-seropositive. CDR3 nucleotides: TGTGCCAGCACCTTGGGCGGGGGGCACTTCGATACGCAGTATTTT. The encoded protein is CASTLGGGHFDTQYF.